Described below is a single TCR beta chain sequence and its context. Antigen: not known. Trimming removed 3 bases from V and 0 bases from J; junction bases left unmatched: 4. Germline V gene sequence: CDR1 LNHDA, CDR2 SQIVND (reference sequence). The length of the CDR3 is 16 residues. This specimen belongs to a study of OX40 agonist ivuxolimab in advanced cancers. Study-wide context: The dose-escalation cohort was approximately 84% male, with a mean age of around 60 years, ranging about 20 to 85. Study-level findings and limits: At 0.1 to 3.0 mg/kg, clonal expansion of CD4+ and CD8+ blood T cells had occurred by week 6. No determination was made of the antigen specificity of the expanded peripheral T cells.

Autoimmune disease history or systemic immunosuppression led to patients being barred. Profiled with immunoSEQ multiplex PCR; TCRdb holds only in-frame clones, not every one. The repertoire holds some 60,000 clones, with approximately 89% as singletons. J is TRBJ2-1 and V is TRBV19; 8 bases map to TRBD2. The source is an adult with an advanced solid tumor such as melanoma, head and neck, liver or kidney cancer. The source was CD4+ or CD8+ T cells sorted from blood, collected in a trial of the OX40 agonist ivuxolimab. The CDR3 nucleotides are TGTGCCAGTAGTATTCTAGCGGGCACCTCCTACAATGAGCAGTTCTTC. Translation: CASSILAGTSYNEQFF.